Described below is a single T cell receptor beta chain sequence and its context. TCRdb's copy holds only in-frame clones and misses some; the assay was immunoSEQ multiplex PCR. The sample lists 200,000 to 250,000 clones; approximately 86% were seen once. These data come from a study of blood T cell repertoires in COVID-19. Whole-study context: COVID-19 samples collected from the United States, Italy and Spain covered acute and convalescent phases.

CDR3 length: 18 residues. V lost 1 base, J lost 0 bases, and 8 bases stayed unmatched. Germline assignment: CDR1 SGHRS and CDR2 YFSETQ. The TCR was taken from a woman aged 30 to 39 who had recovered from COVID-19. The sequenced sample was peripheral blood. The chain links TRBV5-1 to TRBJ2-2; 8 nucleotides match TRBD1. Here the CDR3 DNA reads TGCGCCAGCAGCTTGCTAGACAGGGGCTCCTCGAACACCGGGGAGCTGTTTTTT. It codes for CASSLLDRGSSNTGELFF.